The TCR beta chain under discussion was sequenced for a study of beta chain features in type 1 diabetes. Regarding the study as a whole: No resolution was reached here on whether HLA type influences TCRB rearrangement. The naive, central memory and Treg TCRB repertoires looked more alike in patients than they did in healthy donors.

The sequenced template was cDNA made from the entire isolated RNA. The method was immunoSEQ multiplex PCR; TCRdb's version includes in-frame clones alone and lacks a portion of them. There are about 900,000 clones in the sample; under 20% occur only once, and about 0.02% lies in the top ten. Notes on this clone: Its antigen is still unknown.

Trimming took off 0 bases at V and 5 bases at J, with 12 bases between the two ends. Germline V gene lookup returns CDR1 SGHRS and CDR2 YFSETQ. This CDR3 is 14 amino acids long. V gene TRBV5-1 combines with J gene TRBJ2-7; D possibly uses TRBD1 or TRBD2 (5 bases each). The sequencing sample was made of naive CD4+ T cells from blood. This TCR was recovered from a woman aged 18-35 years in good health. The CDR3 loop reads CASSLVGGVDEQYF. As DNA, the CDR3 is TGCGCCAGCAGCTTGGTTGGGGGTGTGGACGAGCAGTACTTC. Full variable domain (outside the CDR3, taken from reference TRBV5-1 and TRBJ2-7): KAGVTQTPRYLIKTRGQQVTLSCSPISGHRSVSWYQQTPGQGLQFLFEYFSETQRNKGNFPGRFSGRQFSNSRSEMNVSTLELGDSALYLCASSLVGGVDEQYFGPGTRLTVT.